This T cell receptor beta chain was profiled in a study of blood T cell repertoires in COVID-19. This CDR3 has 16 residues. Trimming took 6 bases from V and 0 from J, leaving 15 bases between them. CDR1 and CDR2 (germline): MDHEN, SYDVKM. The assay was immunoSEQ multiplex PCR, and TCRdb's table has in-frame clones only and misses some. The sample yields approximately 250,000 clones, around 88% seen once. Sequenced sample: peripheral blood. This TCR came from a woman older than 75 with COVID-19, enrolled during active disease. The chain couples TRBV28 to TRBJ1-5, with a weak D call TRBD1 (6 bases). The chain's CDR3 is CASRVTGHASNQPQHF. DNA for the CDR3: TGTGCCAGCAGAGTGACAGGACACGCTAGCAATCAGCCCCAGCATTTT.